Following are 4 T cell receptor beta chains from one sample sequenced in a study of T cell repertoires in cytomegalovirus infection. TCRdb itself ran the reads through MiXCR, one entry per CDR3 protein. The table has roughly 760,000 distinct CDR3 sequences, under 40% seen once; the top ten hold more than 2.5%. The specimen sequenced was PBMCs. All receptors derive from a human donor in good health (CMV status not recorded). Some clones in this sample may be carry-over from other donors' samples.

This clonotype has a single count. The chain carries TRBV6-6 and TRBJ1-2; the D is unclear. Germline CDR1 MNHNY, CDR2 SVGAGI (reference sequence). Trimming cost V 4 bases and J 5 bases, with 29 bases left between them. There are 19 residues in the CDR3. The CDR3 spells CASSSREQPPPFSHYGYTF. CDR3 bases: TGTGCCAGCAGTTCCCGGGAGCAACCTCCTCCATTCTCCCATTATGGCTACACCTTC.

The chain uses TRBV15 and TRBJ2-3; perhaps TRBD1 as D (6 bases). V shed 1 base and J shed 2 bases, with 13 bases lying between them. CDR1 and CDR2 from the germline V gene are LNHNV and YYDKDF (reference sequence). This CDR3 comprises 16 residues. CDR3 DNA sequence: TGTGCCACCAGCAGAGGTAACAGGGTTTCCACAGATACGCAGTATTTT. Its translation: CATSRGNRVSTDTQYF.

The chain employs TRBV4-1 and TRBJ1-3; D ambiguous. This CDR3 contains 15 residues. V gave up 3 bases and J gave up 1 base, with 10 bases separating them. The germline V gene has CDR1 MGHRA and CDR2 YSYEKL. The CDR3 DNA is TGCGCCAGCAGCCAGAGCTGGGGTTCTGGAAACACCATATATTTT. Amino acid sequence: CASSQSWGSGNTIYF.

This clonotype was detected ten times or more. The chain uses TRBV28 and TRBJ1-4; 9 bases match TRBD1. Germline-derived CDR1 and CDR2 are MDHEN and SYDVKM. The J segment lost 0 bases and the V segment lost 8 bases, leaving 13 bases of the junction unmatched. This CDR3 region has 18 residues. The DNA of the CDR3 is TGTGCCAGCGGGACCGGGACAGGGCGGTTTGCAACTAATGAAAAACTGTTTTTT. Translating gives CASGTGTGRFATNEKLFF.